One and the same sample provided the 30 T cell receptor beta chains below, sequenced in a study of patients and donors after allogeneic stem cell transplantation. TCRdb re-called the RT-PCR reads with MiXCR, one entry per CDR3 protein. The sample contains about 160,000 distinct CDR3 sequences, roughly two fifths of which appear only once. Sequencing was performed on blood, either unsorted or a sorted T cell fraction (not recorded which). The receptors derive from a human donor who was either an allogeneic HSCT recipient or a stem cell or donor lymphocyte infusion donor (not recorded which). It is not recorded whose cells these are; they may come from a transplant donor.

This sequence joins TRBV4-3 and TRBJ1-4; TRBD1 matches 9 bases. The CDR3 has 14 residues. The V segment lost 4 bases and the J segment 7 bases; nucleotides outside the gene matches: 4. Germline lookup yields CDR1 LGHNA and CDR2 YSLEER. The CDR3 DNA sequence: TGCGCCAGCAGCCGGGGGACAGGGTTTGAAAAACTGTTTTTT. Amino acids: CASSRGTGFEKLFF.

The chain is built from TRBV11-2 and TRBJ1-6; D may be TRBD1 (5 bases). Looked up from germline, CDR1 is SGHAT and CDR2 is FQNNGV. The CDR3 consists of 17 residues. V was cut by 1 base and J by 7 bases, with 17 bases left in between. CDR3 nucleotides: TGTGCCAGCAGCTTAGGACCCGGGACCCCTGTAAATTCACCCCTCCACTTT. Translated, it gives CASSLGPGTPVNSPLHF.

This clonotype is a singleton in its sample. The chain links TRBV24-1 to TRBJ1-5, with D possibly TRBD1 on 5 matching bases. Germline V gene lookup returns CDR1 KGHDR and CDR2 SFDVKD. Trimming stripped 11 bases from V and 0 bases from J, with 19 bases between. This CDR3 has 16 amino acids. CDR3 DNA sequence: TGTGCCATCACCCGCGACAGCCACTATAGCAATCAGCCCCAGCATTTT. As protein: CAITRDSHYSNQPQHF.

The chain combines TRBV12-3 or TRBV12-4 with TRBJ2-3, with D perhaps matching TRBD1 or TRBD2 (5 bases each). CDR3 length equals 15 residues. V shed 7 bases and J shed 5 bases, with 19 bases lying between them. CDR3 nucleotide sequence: TGTGCCAGCATTCGAGAGGGGATTGGAGGAGATACGCAGTATTTT. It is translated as CASIREGIGGDTQYF.

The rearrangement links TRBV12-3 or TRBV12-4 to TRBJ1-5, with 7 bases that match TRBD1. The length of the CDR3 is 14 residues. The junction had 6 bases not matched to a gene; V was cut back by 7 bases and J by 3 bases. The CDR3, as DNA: TGTGCCAGCACCTACGGGACAGCCAATCAGCCCCAGCATTTT. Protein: CASTYGTANQPQHF.

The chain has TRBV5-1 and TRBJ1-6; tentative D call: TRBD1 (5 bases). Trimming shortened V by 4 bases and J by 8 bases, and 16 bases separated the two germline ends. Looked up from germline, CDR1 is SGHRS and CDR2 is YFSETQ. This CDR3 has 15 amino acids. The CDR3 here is CASSPEEGPYSPLHF. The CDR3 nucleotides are TGCGCCAGCAGCCCGGAAGAGGGGCCCTATTCACCCCTCCACTTT.

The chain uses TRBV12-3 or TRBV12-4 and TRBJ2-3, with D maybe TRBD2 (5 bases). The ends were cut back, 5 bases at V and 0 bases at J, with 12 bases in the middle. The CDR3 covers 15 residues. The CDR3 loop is CASSHGLASTDTQYF. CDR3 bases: TGTGCCAGCAGTCATGGACTGGCTAGCACAGATACGCAGTATTTT.

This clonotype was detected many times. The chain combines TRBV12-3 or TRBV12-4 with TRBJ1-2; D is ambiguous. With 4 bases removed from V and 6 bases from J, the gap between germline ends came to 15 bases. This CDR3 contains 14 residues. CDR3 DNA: TGTGCCAGCAGTTCCCCTTTCGACTTCCATGGCTACACCTTC. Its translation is CASSSPFDFHGYTF.

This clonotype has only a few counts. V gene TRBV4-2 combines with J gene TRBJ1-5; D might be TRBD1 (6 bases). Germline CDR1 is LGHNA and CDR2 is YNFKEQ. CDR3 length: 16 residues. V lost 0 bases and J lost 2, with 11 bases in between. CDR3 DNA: TGTGCCAGCAGCCAAGAGGCAGGGGATGGCAATCAGCCCCAGCATTTT. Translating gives CASSQEAGDGNQPQHF.

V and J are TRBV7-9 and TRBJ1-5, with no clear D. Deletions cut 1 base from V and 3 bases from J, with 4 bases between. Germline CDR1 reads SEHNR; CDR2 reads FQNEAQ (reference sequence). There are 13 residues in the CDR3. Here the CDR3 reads CASSLGYNQPQHF. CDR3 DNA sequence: TGTGCCAGCAGCTTAGGTTACAATCAGCCCCAGCATTTT.

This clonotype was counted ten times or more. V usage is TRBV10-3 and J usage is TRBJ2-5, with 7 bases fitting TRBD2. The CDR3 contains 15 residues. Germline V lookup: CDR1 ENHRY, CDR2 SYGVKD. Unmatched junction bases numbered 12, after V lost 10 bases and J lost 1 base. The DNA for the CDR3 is TGTGCCACCAACGTACGGGGGGTCATCCAAGAGACCCAGTACTTC. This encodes CATNVRGVIQETQYF.

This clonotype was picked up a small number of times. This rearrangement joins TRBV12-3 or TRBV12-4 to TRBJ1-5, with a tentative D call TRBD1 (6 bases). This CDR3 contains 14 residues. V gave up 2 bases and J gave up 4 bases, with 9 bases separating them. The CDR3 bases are TGTGCCAGCAGTTTATCAGGGGTTAATCAGCCCCAGCATTTT. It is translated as CASSLSGVNQPQHF.

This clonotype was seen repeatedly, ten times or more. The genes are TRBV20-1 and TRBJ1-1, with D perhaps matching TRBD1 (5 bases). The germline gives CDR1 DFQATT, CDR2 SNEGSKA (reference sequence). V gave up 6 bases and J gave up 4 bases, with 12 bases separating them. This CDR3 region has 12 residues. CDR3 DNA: TGCAGTGCCACCTACAGGTCCACTGAAGCTTTCTTT. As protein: CSATYRSTEAFF.

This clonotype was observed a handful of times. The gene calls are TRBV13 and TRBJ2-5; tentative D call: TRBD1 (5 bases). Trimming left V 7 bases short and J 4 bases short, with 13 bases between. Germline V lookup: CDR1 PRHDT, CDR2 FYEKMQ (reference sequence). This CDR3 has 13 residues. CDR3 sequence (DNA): TGTGCCAGCACCCAGGCCAGGGTAGAGACCCAGTACTTC. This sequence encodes CASTQARVETQYF.

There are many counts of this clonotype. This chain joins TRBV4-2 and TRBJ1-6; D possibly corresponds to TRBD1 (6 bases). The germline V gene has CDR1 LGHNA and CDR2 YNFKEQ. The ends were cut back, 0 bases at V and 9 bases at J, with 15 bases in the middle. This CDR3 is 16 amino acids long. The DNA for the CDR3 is TGTGCCAGCAGCCAAGATGGGGTAGGGGGGATTTCACCCCTCCACTTT. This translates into CASSQDGVGGISPLHF.

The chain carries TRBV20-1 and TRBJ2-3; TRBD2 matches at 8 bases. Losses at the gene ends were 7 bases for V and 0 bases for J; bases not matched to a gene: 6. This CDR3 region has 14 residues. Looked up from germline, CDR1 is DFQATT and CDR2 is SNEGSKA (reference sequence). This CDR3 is CSGSGGGSTDTQYF. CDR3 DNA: TGCAGTGGCAGCGGGGGAGGGAGCACAGATACGCAGTATTTT.

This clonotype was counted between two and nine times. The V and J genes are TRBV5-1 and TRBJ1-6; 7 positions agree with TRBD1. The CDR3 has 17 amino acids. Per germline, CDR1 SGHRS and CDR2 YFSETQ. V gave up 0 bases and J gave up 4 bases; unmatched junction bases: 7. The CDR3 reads CASSLGTGVQYNSPLHF. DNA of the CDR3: TGCGCCAGCAGCTTGGGGACAGGCGTCCAATATAATTCACCCCTCCACTTT. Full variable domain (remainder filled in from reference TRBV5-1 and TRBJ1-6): KAGVTQTPRYLIKTRGQQVTLSCSPISGHRSVSWYQQTPGQGLQFLFEYFSETQRNKGNFPGRFSGRQFSNSRSEMNVSTLELGDSALYLCASSLGTGVQYNSPLHFGNGTRLTVT.

CDR3 in amino acids: CASSEVCADTEAFF. The CDR3 DNA follows: TGTGCCAGCAGTGAAGTTTGCGCGGACACTGAAGCTTTCTTT. The chain links TRBV2 to TRBJ1-1, with unresolved D. V was shortened by 1 base and J by 3 bases, with 9 bases between the two germline ends. The germline CDR1 and CDR2 sequences are SNHLY and FYNNEI. CDR3 size: 14 residues.

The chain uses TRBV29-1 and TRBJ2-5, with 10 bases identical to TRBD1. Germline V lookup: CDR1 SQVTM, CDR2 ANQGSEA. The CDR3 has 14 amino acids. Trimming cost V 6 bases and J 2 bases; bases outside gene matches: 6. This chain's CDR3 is CSVGRTGGQETQYF. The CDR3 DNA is TGCAGCGTGGGGAGGACAGGGGGGCAAGAGACCCAGTACTTC.

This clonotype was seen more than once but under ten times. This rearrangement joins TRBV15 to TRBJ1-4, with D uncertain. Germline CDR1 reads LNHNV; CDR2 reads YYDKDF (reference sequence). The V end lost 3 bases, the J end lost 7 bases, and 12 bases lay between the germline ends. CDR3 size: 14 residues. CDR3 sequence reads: CATSRDQRGEKLFF. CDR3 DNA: TGTGCCACCAGCAGGGACCAGCGGGGTGAAAAACTGTTTTTT.

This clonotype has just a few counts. CDR3 sequence (DNA): TGTGCCAGCAGCCTCGCCGGGACAGGGAACTATGGCTACACCTTC. Translated, it gives CASSLAGTGNYGYTF. The chain recombines TRBV14 with TRBJ1-2, with 9 bases aligning to TRBD1. The CDR3 runs to 15 residues. V lost 4 bases, J lost 2 bases, and 5 bases stayed unmatched. Germline V gene lookup returns CDR1 SGHDN and CDR2 FVKESK.

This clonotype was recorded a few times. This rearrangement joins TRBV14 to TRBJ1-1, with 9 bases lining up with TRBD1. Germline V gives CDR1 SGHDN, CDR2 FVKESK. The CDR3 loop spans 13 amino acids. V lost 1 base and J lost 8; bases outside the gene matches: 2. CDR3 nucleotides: TGTGCCAGCAGCCAAGTGGACAGGGGCGAAGCTTTCTTT. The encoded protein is CASSQVDRGEAFF.

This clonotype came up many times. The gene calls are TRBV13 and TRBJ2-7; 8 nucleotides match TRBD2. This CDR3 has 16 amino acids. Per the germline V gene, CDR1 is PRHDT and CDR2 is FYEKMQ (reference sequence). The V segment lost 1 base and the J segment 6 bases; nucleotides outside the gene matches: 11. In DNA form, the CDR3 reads TGTGCCAGCAGCTTAGAGCCCCGGGGGGGGGCGGGCGAGCAGTACTTC. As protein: CASSLEPRGGAGEQYF.

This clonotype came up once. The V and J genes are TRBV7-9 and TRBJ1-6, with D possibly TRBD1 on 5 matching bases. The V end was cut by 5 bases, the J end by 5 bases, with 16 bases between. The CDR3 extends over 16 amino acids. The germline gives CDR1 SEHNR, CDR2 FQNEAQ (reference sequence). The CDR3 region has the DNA TGTGCCAGCAGCCAACAGGTAGCATTCGATAATTCACCCCTCCACTTT. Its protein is CASSQQVAFDNSPLHF. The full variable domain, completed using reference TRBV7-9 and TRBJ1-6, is DTGVSQNPRHKITKRGQNVTFRCDPISEHNRLYWYRQTLGQGPEFLTYFQNEAQLEKSRLLSDRFSAERPKGSFSTLEIQRTEQGDSAMYLCASSQQVAFDNSPLHFGNGTRLTVT.

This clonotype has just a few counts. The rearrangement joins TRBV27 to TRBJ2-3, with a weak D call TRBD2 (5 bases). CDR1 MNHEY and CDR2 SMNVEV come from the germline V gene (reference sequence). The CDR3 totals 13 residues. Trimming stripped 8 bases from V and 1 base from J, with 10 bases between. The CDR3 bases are TGTGCCAGCTCGGGGTTCGGCACAGATACGCAGTATTTT. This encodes CASSGFGTDTQYF.

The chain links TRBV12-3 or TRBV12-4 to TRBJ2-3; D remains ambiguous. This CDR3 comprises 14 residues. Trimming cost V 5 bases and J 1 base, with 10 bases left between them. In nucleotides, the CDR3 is TGTGCCAGCAGTCCCACTCGAGGCACAGATACGCAGTATTTT. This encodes CASSPTRGTDTQYF.

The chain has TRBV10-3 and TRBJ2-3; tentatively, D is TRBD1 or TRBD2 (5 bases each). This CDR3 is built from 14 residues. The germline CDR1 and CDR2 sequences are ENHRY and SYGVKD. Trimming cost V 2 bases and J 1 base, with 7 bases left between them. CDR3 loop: CAISEQGRTDTQYF. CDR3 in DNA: TGTGCCATCAGTGAGCAGGGACGCACAGATACGCAGTATTTT.

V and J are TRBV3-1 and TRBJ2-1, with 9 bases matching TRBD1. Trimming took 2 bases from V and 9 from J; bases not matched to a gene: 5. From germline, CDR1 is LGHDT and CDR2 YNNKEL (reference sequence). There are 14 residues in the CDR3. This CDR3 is CASSQRDRVGEQFF. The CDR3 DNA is TGTGCCAGCAGCCAACGGGACAGGGTGGGTGAGCAGTTCTTC.

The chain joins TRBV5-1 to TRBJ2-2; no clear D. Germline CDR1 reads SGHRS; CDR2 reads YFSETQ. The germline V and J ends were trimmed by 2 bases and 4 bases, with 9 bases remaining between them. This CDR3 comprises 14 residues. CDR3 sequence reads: CASSLPAVTGELFF. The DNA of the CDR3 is TGCGCCAGCAGCTTACCCGCGGTCACCGGGGAGCTGTTTTTT.

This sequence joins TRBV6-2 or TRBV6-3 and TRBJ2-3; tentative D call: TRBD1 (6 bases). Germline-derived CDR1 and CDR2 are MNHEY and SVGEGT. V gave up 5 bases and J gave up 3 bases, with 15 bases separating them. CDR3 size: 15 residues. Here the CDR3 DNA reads TGTGCCAGCAGTCCCCAAGGGGGTAGGACAGATACGCAGTATTTT. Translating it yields CASSPQGGRTDTQYF.